This TCR beta chain is from a study of beta chain features in type 1 diabetes. The overall study: Across the samples, 107,917,701 sorted cells were examined in total. Broader study findings: cDNA-based sequencing might over-represent cells highly expressing TCR.

One heparinised draw of blood, averaging roughly 120 mL, came from each donor. Trimming left V 4 bases short and J 3 bases short, with 22 bases between. The CDR3 is made up of 17 amino acids. The germline V gene has CDR1 SGHDN and CDR2 FVKESK. Reverse transcribing all isolated RNA meant expressed TCRB transcripts were sequenced. Profiled with immunoSEQ multiplex PCR; TCRdb holds only in-frame clones, not every one. The table lists 390,000 or so clones, approximately 14% of them singletons. This clone has more than one count but fewer than ten. As yet, its antigen is unknown. The chain combines TRBV14 with TRBJ2-7, with D possibly TRBD2 on 5 matching bases. The clonotype comes from a man under 40 in good health. Material for sequencing was naive CD4+ T cells from blood. DNA of the CDR3: TGTGCCAGCAGCCCCGTTGCTCTAGGCCGAGGAGGCTACGAGCAGTACTTC. This gives the protein CASSPVALGRGGYEQYF.